The 18 T cell receptor beta chains below all came from one sample that was sequenced in a study of T-cell reconstitution after alpha-beta-depleted transplantation in children. Researchers prepared the TCRbeta library using unique molecular identifiers, the study reports. TCRdb re-analysed the PCR reads in MiXCR, keeping a single row per CDR3 protein. The sample lists more than 250,000 distinct CDR3 sequences; approximately 9.6% were seen once. Sequences were derived from PBMCs from the stem cell graft donor, sampled from the stem cell graft. Source of these receptors: a human donor who donated a stem cell graft to a child with SCID.

The V gene is TRBV20-1, the J gene TRBJ2-3, with unresolved D. This CDR3 is built from 12 residues. Trimming removed 3 bases from V and 2 bases from J, with 6 bases in between. Germline assignment: CDR1 DFQATT and CDR2 SNEGSKA (reference sequence). CDR3 sequence (DNA): TGCAGTGCTAGCGTTGCCACAGATACGCAGTATTTT. It encodes CSASVATDTQYF.

The rearrangement links TRBV4-1 to TRBJ1-5; D ambiguous. CDR1 is MGHRA, CDR2 YSYEKL, per germline. This CDR3 region has 12 residues. V was trimmed by 3 bases and J by 4 bases, leaving 4 bases between them. CDR3 protein: CASSHPNQPQHF. The CDR3 coding sequence is TGCGCCAGCAGCCACCCAAATCAGCCCCAGCATTTT.

This clonotype appeared a few times. The chain recombines TRBV5-1 with TRBJ2-2; TRBD1 agrees at 12 bases. J was trimmed by 4 bases and V by 0 bases; bases with no gene match: 1. The germline CDR1 and CDR2 sequences are SGHRS and YFSETQ. The CDR3 is 16 residues long. Here the CDR3 reads CASSLEGQGATGELFF. The CDR3 DNA reads as TGCGCCAGCAGCTTGGAGGGACAGGGGGCCACCGGGGAGCTGTTTTTT.

The CDR3 bases are TGTGCCAGCACCGCTACGTCGGGTCCCGGGGAGCTGTTTTTT. Amino acids: CASTATSGPGELFF. This chain connects TRBV11-2 to TRBJ2-2; D ambiguous. Germline V gene lookup returns CDR1 SGHAT and CDR2 FQNNGV. The CDR3 length is 14 residues. With 7 bases removed from V and 6 bases from J, the gap between germline ends came to 15 bases. Full variable domain (outside the CDR3, taken from reference TRBV11-2 and TRBJ2-2): EAGVAQSPRYKIIEKRQSVAFWCNPISGHATLYWYQQILGQGPKLLIQFQNNGVVDDSQLPKDRFSAERLKGVDSTLKIQPAKLEDSAVYLCASTATSGPGELFFGEGSRLTVL.

The rearrangement links TRBV7-9 to TRBJ2-3, with D uncertain. The CDR3 totals 15 residues. V lost 4 bases, J lost 1 base, and 12 bases lay in between. Germline CDR1 reads SEHNR; CDR2 reads FQNEAQ (reference sequence). CDR3: CASSSGPPGTDTQYF. The CDR3, as DNA: TGTGCCAGCAGCTCCGGACCTCCGGGCACAGATACGCAGTATTTT.

This clonotype was detected only a few times. This chain's CDR3 is CASSGDRGQTGELFF. The CDR3, as DNA: TGTGCCAGCAGCGGGGACAGGGGGCAAACCGGGGAGCTGTTTTTT. The chain combines TRBV3-1 with TRBJ2-2; 12 bases align to TRBD1. The CDR3 consists of 15 residues. Germline V gene lookup returns CDR1 LGHDT and CDR2 YNNKEL (reference sequence). Trimming cost V 5 bases and J 5 bases; bases outside gene matches: 3.

This clonotype appeared many times. This chain joins TRBV12-3 or TRBV12-4 and TRBJ1-1; D remains unclear. The V and J ends lost 6 bases and 8 bases respectively, with 13 bases between them. There are 12 residues in the CDR3. CDR3 nucleotides: TGTGCCAGCAGACTCCTCGGTACCGAAGCTTTCTTT. It codes for CASRLLGTEAFF.

The table lists this clonotype with many counts. The V call is TRBV10-3, the J call TRBJ2-5; TRBD2 aligns across 7 bases. Germline V gives CDR1 ENHRY, CDR2 SYGVKD. CDR3 length: 17 residues. V dropped 4 bases and J dropped 2; count of bases not matched to a gene: 13. The CDR3 bases are TGTGCCATCAGTGGAGCCCCTGGCGGGAGCAAACAAGAGACCCAGTACTTC. It translates to CAISGAPGGSKQETQYF.

J is TRBJ1-2 and V is TRBV20-1; D not certain. Germline CDR1 and CDR2: DFQATT and SNEGSKA (reference sequence). The germline V and J ends were trimmed by 6 bases and 6 bases, with 26 bases remaining between them. The CDR3 consists of 16 residues. CDR3 in DNA: TGCAGTGCCACGCAGGATTTAGGGTCTATGGCCAATGGCTACACCTTC. Its protein is CSATQDLGSMANGYTF.

This clonotype was found many times. The chain carries TRBV3-1 and TRBJ2-2, with TRBD1 matching over 9 bases. V lost 7 bases and J lost 6; bases outside the gene matches: 6. The CDR3 is 14 residues long. Germline CDR1 is LGHDT and CDR2 is YNNKEL (reference sequence). This CDR3 reads CASKTGGDAGELFF. As DNA, the CDR3 is TGTGCCAGCAAGACAGGGGGAGATGCCGGGGAGCTGTTTTTT.

This clonotype was found a few times. The J gene is TRBJ1-3, the V gene TRBV12-3 or TRBV12-4, with D possibly matching TRBD1 (5 bases). This CDR3 contains 18 residues. V was pared by 0 bases and J by 0 bases, with 15 bases between. The CDR3 DNA follows: TGTGCCAGCAGTTTAGCGGGGGGGGAGGGTCCCTCTGGAAACACCATATATTTT. It encodes CASSLAGGEGPSGNTIYF.

This chain joins TRBV10-3 and TRBJ1-1, with TRBD1 identical over 12 bases. Trimming at V came to 7 bases and at J to 3 bases, leaving 9 bases not matched to a gene. The CDR3 consists of 16 residues. The germline V gene encodes CDR1 ENHRY and CDR2 SYGVKD. This CDR3 reads CAITRGGQGADTEAFF. CDR3 sequence (DNA): TGTGCCATCACCCGAGGGGGACAGGGGGCGGACACTGAAGCTTTCTTT.

This clonotype was observed a few times. The V call is TRBV6-7, the J call TRBJ2-3; a weak D match, TRBD2 (6 bases). TRBV6-7 is an ORF, and what it does is uncertain. This CDR3 has 15 amino acids. Trimming removed 3 bases at V and 5 bases at J, with 15 bases between. The CDR3 DNA reads as TGTGCCAGCAGTTATGGCGGAGGGGTGGGAGATACGCAGTATTTT. Translated: CASSYGGGVGDTQYF.

This clonotype was found a few times. The V gene is TRBV6-2 or TRBV6-3, the J gene TRBJ2-7, with D perhaps matching TRBD1 or TRBD2 (5 bases each). From germline, CDR1 is MNHEY and CDR2 SVGEGT. This CDR3 spans 14 amino acids. Trimming left V 8 bases short and J 5 bases short, with 19 bases between. CDR3 protein: CASQRGALLDEQYF. CDR3 sequence (DNA): TGTGCCAGCCAAAGGGGAGCCCTTCTTGACGAGCAGTACTTC.

This clonotype was found once. The V call is TRBV5-5, the J call TRBJ2-6; no reliable D call. Trimming stripped 4 bases from V and 0 bases from J, with 14 bases between. The CDR3 covers 17 residues. CDR1 is SGHKS and CDR2 is YYEKEE in the germline V gene (reference sequence). The CDR3 region has the DNA TGTGCCAGCAGCCCCCCTCGTAGCCTCTCTGGGGCCAACGTCCTGACTTTC. This codes for CASSPPRSLSGANVLTF.

CDR3 amino acids: CASSLNRGSNEKLFF. The CDR3 DNA sequence: TGTGCCAGCAGCCTTAACAGGGGTTCAAATGAAAAACTGTTTTTT. This chain joins TRBV3-1 and TRBJ1-4, with 7 nucleotides matching TRBD1. The CDR3 extends over 15 amino acids. The germline gives CDR1 LGHDT, CDR2 YNNKEL (reference sequence). Germline trimming cut 4 bases from V and 5 bases from J; bases unmatched to any gene: 7.

This clonotype has a handful of counts. CDR3 residues: CASSDGTTRNEQYF. For the CDR3, the DNA is TGTGCCAGCAGTGACGGGACCACCCGTAACGAGCAGTACTTC. V usage is TRBV2 and J usage is TRBJ2-7, with D perhaps being TRBD1 or TRBD2 (5 bases each). This CDR3 spans 14 amino acids. V was clipped by 3 bases and J by 5 bases, with 14 bases between them. The germline CDR1 and CDR2 sequences are SNHLY and FYNNEI.

This clonotype was picked up many times. The CDR3 DNA reads TGTGCCAGCAGCGAAAACACGGGCCTAGCGGGGCGCACAGATACGCAGTATTTT. Protein product: CASSENTGLAGRTDTQYF. This chain connects TRBV28 to TRBJ2-3; 9 bases align to TRBD2. V lost 6 bases, J lost 1 base, and 14 bases stayed unmatched. This CDR3 comprises 18 residues. The germline CDR1 and CDR2 sequences are MDHEN and SYDVKM.